This TCR beta chain was profiled in a study of T cell repertoires in aging, cancer and after chemotherapy. A mixed TRB-A/B primer pool amplified rearranged TRB by multiplex touch-down PCR. TCRdb re-called the multiplex PCR reads through MiXCR, storing one row per CDR3 protein. The sample includes thousands of distinct CDR3 sequences, under 35% of them seen just once. Study outcomes and limitations: In cancer patients, declining TCR diversity with age involved lost richness and lost evenness.

In the case of this clonotype: Its antigen is currently unknown.

CDR1 is LNHDA and CDR2 is SQIVND in the germline V gene (reference sequence). CDR3 length equals 16 residues. Trimming left V 5 bases short and J 7 bases short, with 21 bases between. Peripheral blood genomic DNA, not sorted cells or RNA, was the template. The receptor was isolated from a human donor in good health. The source material was blood. V usage is TRBV19 and J usage is TRBJ1-5; the D gene is possibly TRBD1 (6 bases). The CDR3 protein is CASSPRRDKKVQPQHF. The CDR3 bases are TGTGCCAGTAGTCCTCGCCGGGACAAGAAGGTGCAGCCCCAGCATTTT.